These T cell receptor beta chains were read from a single sample in a study of blood T cell repertoires in COVID-19. Sequenced by immunoSEQ multiplex PCR; TCRdb stores in-frame clones only, minus some. In the table there are over 85,000 clones, approximately 89% of which are singletons. The sample consisted of peripheral blood. These receptors all come from a human donor with active COVID-19. The donor label of this sample is uncertain. CDR3s include the opening cysteine and the closing phenylalanine or tryptophan. A D gene is named only where the DNA matches it firmly. Clone size is shown for a subset of rows, as once, few, many or a class of expanded clone.

j_call	v_call	clone_size	d_call	cdr3_nt	cdr3_aa
TRBJ1-5	TRBV7-8	.	TRBD1	TGTGCCAGCAGTTGGACAGGGGCCAATCAGCCCCAGCATTTT	CASSWTGANQPQHF
TRBJ1-1	TRBV18	.	TRBD1	TGTGCCAGCTCCCTAGGGACAGGGAGGAACACTGAAGCTTTCTTT	CASSLGTGRNTEAFF
TRBJ2-1	TRBV4-3	.	.	TGCGCCAGCAGCCAAGATGCCCCAGGGGACCCCTACAATGAGCAGTTCTTC	CASSQDAPGDPYNEQFF
TRBJ1-1	TRBV6-6	.	.	TGTGCCAGCAGTTGGACCACAGGGACGTTCACTGAAGCTTTCTTT	CASSWTTGTFTEAFF
TRBJ1-1	TRBV4-3	.	TRBD1	TGCGCCAGCAGCCCAACAGGGGTTGTCACTGAAGCTTTCTTT	CASSPTGVVTEAFF
TRBJ1-4	TRBV28	.	.	TGTGCCAGCAGACTCAACAACAGGATACTGTTTTTT	CASRLNNRILFF
TRBJ2-6	TRBV19	.	TRBD2	TGTGCCAGTAGACGGACTAGCGTCCCCCACTCTGGGGCCAACGTCCTGACTTTC	CASRRTSVPHSGANVLTF
TRBJ2-5	TRBV6-5	.	TRBD2	TGTGCCAGCAGGACTAGCGGGGGGTTCGGAGAGACCCAGTACTTC	CASRTSGGFGETQYF
TRBJ2-2	TRBV5-4	.	.	TGTGCCAGCAGCGAGAAGGTCGGGGGGAACACCGGGGAGCTGTTTTTT	CASSEKVGGNTGELFF
TRBJ2-2	TRBV7-2	.	TRBD1	TGTGCCAGCAGCGCCCACGGGACAGCGAACACCGGGGAGCTGTTTTTT	CASSAHGTANTGELFF
TRBJ2-7	TRBV9	.	.	TGTGCCAGCAGCGTAGGGTACGGCGAGCAGTACTTC	CASSVGYGEQYF
TRBJ2-2	TRBV5-1	once	.	TGCGCCAGCAGCTTGGCCGCGCGGAGGAACACCGGGGAGCTGTTTTTT	CASSLAARRNTGELFF
TRBJ2-3	TRBV5-1	few	.	TGCGCCAGCAGCTTTCGGAGCCACACAGATACGCAGTATTTT	CASSFRSHTDTQYF
TRBJ1-2	TRBV5-5	.	.	TGTGCCAGCAGCTTTGGTCTTGCTGGTCGGCCAACCCAGGGGTATGGCTACACCTTC	CASSFGLAGRPTQGYGYTF
TRBJ2-5	TRBV6-2/TRBV6-3	.	.	TGTGCCAGCAGTTACCTCAGTGCGGGAGAGACCCAGTACTTC	CASSYLSAGETQYF
TRBJ2-1	TRBV12-5	.	TRBD2	TGTGCTAGTGGTTTGCCTTCAGGACTAGCGGAGAAGCAGTTCTTC	CASGLPSGLAEKQFF
TRBJ1-5	TRBV14	.	.	TGTGCCAGCAGCCACCAATACCCGGGATATAGCAATCAGCCCCAGCATTTT	CASSHQYPGYSNQPQHF
TRBJ1-2	TRBV7-9	.	.	TGTGCCAGCAGCTTAGAGGCAGATACTAGTGGCTACACCTTC	CASSLEADTSGYTF
TRBJ1-2	TRBV11-2	many	.	TGTGCCAGCAGCTTAGCCCTCGTAGGGCAGGGCTATGGCTACACCTTC	CASSLALVGQGYGYTF
TRBJ1-3	TRBV5-1	.	.	TGCGCCAGCAGCTTGGGTAGCGCCTCTGGAAACACCATATATTTT	CASSLGSASGNTIYF
TRBJ1-1	TRBV19	.	.	TGTGCCAGTAGTAACCTAGAGAAAAGCAAAGCTTTCTTT	CASSNLEKSKAFF
TRBJ2-1	TRBV7-3	.	TRBD2	TGTGCCAGCAGACCTGGGGCGGGGGAATTCTACAATGAGCAGTTCTTC	CASRPGAGEFYNEQFF
TRBJ1-2	TRBV5-4	.	.	TGTGCCAGCAGCTTGGACGGGGGAACCGTGAACTATGGCTACACCTTC	CASSLDGGTVNYGYTF
TRBJ1-1	TRBV7-6	.	.	TGTGCCAGCAGCTTAACTGGTAGGGGCGGCACTGAAGCTTTCTTT	CASSLTGRGGTEAFF
TRBJ2-3	TRBV28	.	TRBD2	TGTGCCAGCAGGGCGGGACTAGCGGGGGGGTTAACAGATACGCAGTATTTT	CASRAGLAGGLTDTQYF
TRBJ1-2	TRBV5-1	.	.	TGCGCCAGCAGCTTGGCCAACCCTGGACTTCCTGGCTACACCTTC	CASSLANPGLPGYTF
TRBJ2-1	TRBV7-6	.	TRBD1	TGTGCCAGCAGCTTAGCCGGGACAGGGGGTTGGGATGAGCAGTTCTTC	CASSLAGTGGWDEQFF